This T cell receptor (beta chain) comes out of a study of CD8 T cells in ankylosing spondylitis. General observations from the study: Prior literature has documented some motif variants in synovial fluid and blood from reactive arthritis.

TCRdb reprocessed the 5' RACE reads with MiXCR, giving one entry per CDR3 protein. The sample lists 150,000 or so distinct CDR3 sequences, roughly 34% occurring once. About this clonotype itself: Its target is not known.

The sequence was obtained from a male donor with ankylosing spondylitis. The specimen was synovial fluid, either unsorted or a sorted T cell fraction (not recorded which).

CDR3 amino acids: CSARGQGGLAATDTQYF. The CDR3 DNA is TGCAGTGCTAGAGGACAGGGGGGACTAGCGGCCACAGATACGCAGTATTTT. V usage is TRBV20-1 and J usage is TRBJ2-3; 11 positions agree with TRBD2. The CDR3 runs 17 residues. J was trimmed by 2 bases and V by 1 base; bases with no gene match: 8. The germline V gene has CDR1 DFQATT and CDR2 SNEGSKA (reference sequence).